The rows below give T cell receptor beta chains drawn from one sample of a study of tumor-infiltrating lymphocytes in primary liver carcinoma. TCRdb ran MiXCR on the multiplex PCR reads and lists one entry per CDR3 protein. The sample records under 85,000 distinct CDR3 sequences, around 70% being singletons. Input material: liver tumor tissue from sampling region 1. The receptors here all came from a middle-aged man with primary liver carcinoma and hepatitis B virus infection. Each CDR3 is given with its conserved first and last residue. Each record gives: clone size, J gene, V gene, CDR3 protein. Expanded clones get a size class; other rows say once, few or many, or leave the size out.

abundance: .; j_gene: TRBJ2-1; v_gene: TRBV11-2; CDR3aa: CATGQDQSSNNEQFF
abundance: .; j_gene: TRBJ1-1; v_gene: TRBV29-1; CDR3aa: CSVGTLNSVAFF
abundance: .; j_gene: TRBJ2-3; v_gene: TRBV6-5; CDR3aa: CASSQAGFGIDTQYF
abundance: .; j_gene: TRBJ2-5; v_gene: TRBV19; CDR3aa: CASSIGSLAGMKTQYF
abundance: .; j_gene: TRBJ2-1; v_gene: TRBV12-3/TRBV12-4; CDR3aa: CASSTGQRGNEQFF
abundance: .; j_gene: TRBJ2-1; v_gene: TRBV11-2; CDR3aa: CASSLPLGYNGQFF
abundance: medium-sized; j_gene: TRBJ2-2; v_gene: TRBV11-2; CDR3aa: CASSFNRVGELFF
abundance: many; j_gene: TRBJ2-7; v_gene: TRBV4-1; CDR3aa: CASSQGGHYEQYF
abundance: .; j_gene: TRBJ2-2; v_gene: TRBV6-1; CDR3aa: CASSEHGAGERFF
abundance: .; j_gene: TRBJ2-5; v_gene: TRBV15; CDR3aa: CATSPGLSESQYF
abundance: .; j_gene: TRBJ2-1; v_gene: TRBV10-3; CDR3aa: CAISGIPELNNERFF
abundance: .; j_gene: TRBJ2-1; v_gene: TRBV6-1; CDR3aa: CASRERAGGTSEQFF
abundance: many; j_gene: TRBJ2-5; v_gene: TRBV5-4; CDR3aa: CASSLIGSSETQYF
abundance: .; j_gene: TRBJ1-1; v_gene: TRBV5-5; CDR3aa: CASRGRDTEAFF
abundance: .; j_gene: TRBJ2-7; v_gene: TRBV6-1; CDR3aa: CVSSEGAGGSYEQYF
abundance: .; j_gene: TRBJ2-3; v_gene: TRBV10-3; CDR3aa: CAISGTDKQYF
abundance: .; j_gene: TRBJ2-1; v_gene: TRBV4-1; CDR3aa: CASTAREQVVNEQFF
abundance: many; j_gene: TRBJ1-3; v_gene: TRBV29-1; CDR3aa: CSVVPAGNTIYF
abundance: many; j_gene: TRBJ2-4; v_gene: TRBV2; CDR3aa: CASSELLSLGIQYF
abundance: .; j_gene: TRBJ2-3; v_gene: TRBV10-3; CDR3aa: CAISGSSGTIGRDTQYF
abundance: many; j_gene: TRBJ2-5; v_gene: TRBV6-5; CDR3aa: CASSYSETQYF
abundance: many; j_gene: TRBJ2-1; v_gene: TRBV6-1; CDR3aa: CASGPVGSGSRNEQFF
abundance: many; j_gene: TRBJ2-3; v_gene: TRBV10-3; CDR3aa: CAISEATSSTDTQYF
abundance: many; j_gene: TRBJ2-5; v_gene: TRBV5-1; CDR3aa: CASSFSPGEGETQYF
abundance: .; j_gene: TRBJ2-2; v_gene: TRBV11-2; CDR3aa: CASNLAGACTGDLFF
abundance: .; j_gene: TRBJ2-1; v_gene: TRBV29-1; CDR3aa: CSVGPPSSSYNQQLF
abundance: many; j_gene: TRBJ2-7; v_gene: TRBV25-1; CDR3aa: CASAVDRYEQYF